This T cell receptor (beta chain) is from a study of shared T cell receptors in the human thymus. Using immunoSEQ multiplex PCR, the repertoire was profiled, and TCRdb retains in-frame clones only, with some absent. The table records roughly 710,000 clones, over 75% of them present only once. This CDR3 region has 14 residues. CDR1 is MDHEN and CDR2 is SYDVKM in the germline V gene. The same data also went into a second study, on human thymus T cells. As that report states: Thymic samples were excised during corrective heart operations. Related studies noted strongly shared thymic repertoires across unrelated people.

This sequence was found in a girl less than two years old with a congenital heart defect. The sequenced material came from thymocytes. The chain employs TRBV28 and TRBJ2-5, with 8 nucleotides matching TRBD2. The end of the DNA fits TRBJ2-7 better, so the J call may be wrong. The CDR3 protein is CASRNRGGPYEQYF. The DNA of the CDR3 is TGTGCCAGCAGAAATCGGGGGGGCCCCTACGAGCAGTACTTC.